This passage covers 5 T cell receptor beta chains from one sample sequenced in a study of cytomegalovirus exposure and HLA in healthy donors. This PCR relied on a set of 60 Vbeta primers and 13 Jbeta primers. Here immunoSEQ multiplex PCR was the method, and the copy in TCRdb shows in-frame clones only, minus some. The repertoire holds about 130,000 clones, just over 70% seen once, with over 2% in the top ten. The sample was PBMCs. These receptors were collected from an older woman in good health and CMV-seropositive.

The CDR3 is CASSVGLGYQETQYF. For the CDR3, the DNA is TGTGCCAGCAGCGTAGGCCTAGGATACCAAGAGACCCAGTACTTC. The chain carries TRBV9 and TRBJ2-5; D remains unclear. The CDR3 is 15 residues long. Germline assignment: CDR1 SGDLS and CDR2 YYNGEE. Trimming left V 0 bases short and J 0 bases short, with 9 bases between.

The DNA of the CDR3 is TGTGCCAGCAGCTTAGCGCGGGAGGATCTCTATGGCTACACCTTC. Translated: CASSLAREDLYGYTF. This chain joins TRBV7-6 and TRBJ1-2; no definite D call. The V end was cut by 0 bases, the J end by 4 bases, with 12 bases between. From germline, CDR1 is SGHVS and CDR2 FNYEAQ. The CDR3 extends over 15 amino acids.

This chain joins TRBV7-9 and TRBJ1-2; 8 bases line up with TRBD1. The CDR3 loop spans 17 amino acids. Germline values: CDR1 SEHNR, CDR2 FQNEAQ (reference sequence). Germline trimming cut 5 bases from V and 1 base from J; bases unmatched to any gene: 12. CDR3 sequence: CASSRLGRGPFNYGYTF. The DNA of the CDR3 is TGTGCCAGCAGCCGCTTGGGCAGGGGGCCTTTTAACTATGGCTACACCTTC.

The chain couples TRBV7-6 to TRBJ1-5; D is possibly TRBD1 (5 bases). This CDR3 spans 15 amino acids. V was cut by 5 bases and J by 0 bases, with 11 bases left in between. Germline CDR1 is SGHVS and CDR2 is FNYEAQ. For the CDR3, the DNA is TGTGCCAGCAGCCCGACTGGACATAGCAATCAGCCCCAGCATTTT. Encoded protein: CASSPTGHSNQPQHF. The entire variable domain, with the rest obtained from reference TRBV7-6 and TRBJ1-5, is as follows: GAGVSQSPRYKVTKRGQDVALRCDPISGHVSLYWYRQALGQGPEFLTYFNYEAQQDKSGLPNDRFSAERPEGSISTLTIQRTEQRDSAMYRCASSPTGHSNQPQHFGDGTRLSIL.

The chain uses TRBV14 and TRBJ1-6, with 9 nucleotides matching TRBD1. The CDR3 has 16 residues. V lost 6 bases to trimming and J lost 10 bases; unmatched junction nucleotides: 13. Germline V gene data show CDR1 as SGHDN and CDR2 as FVKESK. The CDR3 is CASSFVAGQGLSPLHF. CDR3 in DNA: TGTGCCAGCAGTTTCGTAGCGGGACAGGGTTTATCACCCCTCCACTTT.